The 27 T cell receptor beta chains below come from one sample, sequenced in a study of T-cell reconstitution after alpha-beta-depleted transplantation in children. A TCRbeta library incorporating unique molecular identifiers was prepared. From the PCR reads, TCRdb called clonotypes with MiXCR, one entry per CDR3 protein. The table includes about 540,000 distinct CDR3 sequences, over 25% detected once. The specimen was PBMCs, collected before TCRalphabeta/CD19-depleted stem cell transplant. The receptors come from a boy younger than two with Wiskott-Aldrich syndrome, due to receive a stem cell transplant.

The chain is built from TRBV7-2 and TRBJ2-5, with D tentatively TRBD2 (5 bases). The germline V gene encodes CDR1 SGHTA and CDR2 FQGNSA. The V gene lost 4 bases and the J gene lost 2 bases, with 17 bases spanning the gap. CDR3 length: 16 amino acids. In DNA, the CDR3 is TGTGCCAGCAGCTCCCTTTGGCGGGTGGGACAAGAGACCCAGTACTTC. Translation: CASSSLWRVGQETQYF.

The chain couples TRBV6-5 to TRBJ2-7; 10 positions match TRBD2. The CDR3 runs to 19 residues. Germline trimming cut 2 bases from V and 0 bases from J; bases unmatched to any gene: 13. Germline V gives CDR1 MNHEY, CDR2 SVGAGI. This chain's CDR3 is CASSYQLAGPRSFSYEQYF. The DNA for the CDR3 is TGTGCCAGCAGTTACCAACTAGCGGGGCCTCGCTCATTCTCCTACGAGCAGTACTTC.

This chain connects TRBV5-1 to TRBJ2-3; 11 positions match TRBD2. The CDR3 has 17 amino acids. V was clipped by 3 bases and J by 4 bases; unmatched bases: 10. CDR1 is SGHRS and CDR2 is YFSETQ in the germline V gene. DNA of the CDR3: TGCGCCAGCAGCTGGCTCTGGACTAGCGGGTTTTCAGATACGCAGTATTTT. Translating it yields CASSWLWTSGFSDTQYF. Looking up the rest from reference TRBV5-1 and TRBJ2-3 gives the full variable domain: KAGVTQTPRYLIKTRGQQVTLSCSPISGHRSVSWYQQTPGQGLQFLFEYFSETQRNKGNFPGRFSGRQFSNSRSEMNVSTLELGDSALYLCASSWLWTSGFSDTQYFGPGTRLTVL.

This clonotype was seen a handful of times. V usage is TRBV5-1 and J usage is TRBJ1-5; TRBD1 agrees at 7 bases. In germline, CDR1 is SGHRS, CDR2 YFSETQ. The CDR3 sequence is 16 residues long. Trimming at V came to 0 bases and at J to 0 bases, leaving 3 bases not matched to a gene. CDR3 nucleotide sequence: TGCGCCAGCAGCTTGGGGGACAGCAATAGCAATCAGCCCCAGCATTTT. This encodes CASSLGDSNSNQPQHF.

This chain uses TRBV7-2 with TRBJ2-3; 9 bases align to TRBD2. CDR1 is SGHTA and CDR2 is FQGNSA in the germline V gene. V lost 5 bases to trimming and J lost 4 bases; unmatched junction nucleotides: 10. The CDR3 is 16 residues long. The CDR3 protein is CASSLKRGGRADTQYF. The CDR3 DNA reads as TGTGCCAGCAGCCTAAAAAGGGGCGGGAGGGCAGATACGCAGTATTTT.

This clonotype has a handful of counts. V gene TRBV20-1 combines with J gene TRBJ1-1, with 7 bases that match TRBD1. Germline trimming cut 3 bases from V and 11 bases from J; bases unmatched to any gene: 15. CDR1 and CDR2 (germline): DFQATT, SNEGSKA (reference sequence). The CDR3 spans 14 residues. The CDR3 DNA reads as TGCAGTGCTAGGGAGGGGGCGGGAAACAAAGAGGCTTTCTTT. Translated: CSAREGAGNKEAFF.

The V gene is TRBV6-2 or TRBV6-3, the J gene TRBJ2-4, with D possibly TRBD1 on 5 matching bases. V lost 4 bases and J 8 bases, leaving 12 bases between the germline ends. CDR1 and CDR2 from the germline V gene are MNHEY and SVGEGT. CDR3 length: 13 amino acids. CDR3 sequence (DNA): TGTGCCAGCAGTTCCAAAGGGGTACACATTCAGTACTTC. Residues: CASSSKGVHIQYF.

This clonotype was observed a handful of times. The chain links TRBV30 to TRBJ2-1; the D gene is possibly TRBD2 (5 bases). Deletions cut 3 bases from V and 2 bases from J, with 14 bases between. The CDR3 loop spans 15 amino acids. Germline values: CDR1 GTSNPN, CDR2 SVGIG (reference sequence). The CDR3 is CAWSRIRGPYNEQFF. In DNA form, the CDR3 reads TGTGCCTGGAGCCGGATCCGAGGGCCCTACAATGAGCAGTTCTTC.

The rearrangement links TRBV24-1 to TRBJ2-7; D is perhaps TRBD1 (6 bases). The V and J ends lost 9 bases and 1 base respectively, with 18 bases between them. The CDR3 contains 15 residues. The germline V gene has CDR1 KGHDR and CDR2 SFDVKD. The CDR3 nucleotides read TGTGCCACCCGACTCGTCGGACAGCGTTCCTACGAGCAGTACTTC. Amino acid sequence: CATRLVGQRSYEQYF.

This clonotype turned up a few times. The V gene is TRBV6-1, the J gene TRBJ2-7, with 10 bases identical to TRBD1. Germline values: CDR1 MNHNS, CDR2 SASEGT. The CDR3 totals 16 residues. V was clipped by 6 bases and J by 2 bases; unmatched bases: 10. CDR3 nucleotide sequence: TGTGCCAGCAGACTCCGGGACAGGGGTGCCCCCTACGAGCAGTACTTC. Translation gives CASRLRDRGAPYEQYF.

The CDR3 sequence: CASRNRQGGNNEQFF. As DNA, the CDR3 is TGTGCCAGCAGGAACCGACAGGGGGGCAACAATGAGCAGTTCTTC. The V call is TRBV28, the J call TRBJ2-1, with 9 bases matching TRBD1. The CDR3 is 15 residues long. V shed 6 bases and J 5 bases; nucleotides not matched to a gene: 8. Germline V gene lookup returns CDR1 MDHEN and CDR2 SYDVKM.

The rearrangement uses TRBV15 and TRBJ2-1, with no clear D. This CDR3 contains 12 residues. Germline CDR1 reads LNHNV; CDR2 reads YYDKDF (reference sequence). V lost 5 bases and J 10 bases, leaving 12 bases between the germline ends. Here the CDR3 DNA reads TGTGCCACCAGCGCAGGCTCCAGGGAGCAGTTCTTC. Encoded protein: CATSAGSREQFF.

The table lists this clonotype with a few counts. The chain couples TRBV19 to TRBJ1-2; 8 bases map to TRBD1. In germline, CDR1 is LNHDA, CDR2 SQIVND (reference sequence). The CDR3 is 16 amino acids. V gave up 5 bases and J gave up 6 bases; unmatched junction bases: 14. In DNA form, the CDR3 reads TGTGCCAGTAGTGACCGGGACAGGATCCTAGGACATGGCTACACCTTC. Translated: CASSDRDRILGHGYTF. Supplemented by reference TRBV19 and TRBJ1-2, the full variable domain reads DGGITQSPKYLFRKEGQNVTLSCEQNLNHDAMYWYRQDPGQGLRLIYYSQIVNDFQKGDIAEGYSVSREKKESFPLTVTSAQKNPTAFYLCASSDRDRILGHGYTFGSGTRLTVV.

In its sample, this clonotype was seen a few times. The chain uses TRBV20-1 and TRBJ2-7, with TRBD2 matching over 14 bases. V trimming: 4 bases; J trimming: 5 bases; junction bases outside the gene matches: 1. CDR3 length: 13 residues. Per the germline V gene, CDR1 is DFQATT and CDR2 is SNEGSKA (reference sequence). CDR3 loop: CSAMGLAGDEQYF. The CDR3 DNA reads TGCAGTGCTATGGGACTAGCGGGAGACGAGCAGTACTTC.

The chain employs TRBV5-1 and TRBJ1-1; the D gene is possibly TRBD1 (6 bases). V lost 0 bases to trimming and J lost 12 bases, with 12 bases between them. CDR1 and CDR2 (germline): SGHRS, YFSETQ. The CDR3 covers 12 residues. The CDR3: CASSLDRDLTFF. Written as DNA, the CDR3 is TGCGCCAGCAGCTTGGACAGGGATCTAACTTTCTTT.

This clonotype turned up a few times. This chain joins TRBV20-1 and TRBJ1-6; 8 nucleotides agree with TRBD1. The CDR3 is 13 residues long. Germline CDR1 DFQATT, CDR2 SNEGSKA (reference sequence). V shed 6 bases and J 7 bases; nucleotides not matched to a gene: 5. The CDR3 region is CSAYDRGNSPLHF. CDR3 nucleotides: TGCAGTGCGTACGACAGGGGAAATTCACCCCTCCACTTT.

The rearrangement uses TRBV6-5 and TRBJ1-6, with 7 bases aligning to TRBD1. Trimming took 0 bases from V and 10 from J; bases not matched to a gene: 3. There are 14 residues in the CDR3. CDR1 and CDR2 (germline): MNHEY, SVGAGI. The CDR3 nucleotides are TGTGCCAGCAGTTACTCGAGGGGGCAATCACCCCTCCACTTT. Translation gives CASSYSRGQSPLHF.

The CDR3 bases are TGTGCCATCACCTCACAGGGGGCCACTGAAGCTTTCTTT. This encodes CAITSQGATEAFF. The V and J genes are TRBV10-3 and TRBJ1-1; TRBD1 matches 9 bases. The CDR3 runs 13 residues. Trimming removed 7 bases from V and 4 bases from J; junction bases left unmatched: 4. In germline, CDR1 is ENHRY, CDR2 SYGVKD.

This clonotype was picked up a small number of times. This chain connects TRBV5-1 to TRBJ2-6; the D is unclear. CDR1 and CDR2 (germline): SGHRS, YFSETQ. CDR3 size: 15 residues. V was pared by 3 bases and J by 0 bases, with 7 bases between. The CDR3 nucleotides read TGCGCCAGCAGCTACGTGGGCTCTGGGGCCAACGTCCTGACTTTC. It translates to CASSYVGSGANVLTF.

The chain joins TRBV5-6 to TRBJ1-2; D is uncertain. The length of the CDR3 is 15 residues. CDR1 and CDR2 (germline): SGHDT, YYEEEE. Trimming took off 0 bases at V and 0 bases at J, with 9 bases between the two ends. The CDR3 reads CASSLAWGTNYGYTF. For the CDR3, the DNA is TGTGCCAGCAGCTTGGCCTGGGGAACTAACTATGGCTACACCTTC.

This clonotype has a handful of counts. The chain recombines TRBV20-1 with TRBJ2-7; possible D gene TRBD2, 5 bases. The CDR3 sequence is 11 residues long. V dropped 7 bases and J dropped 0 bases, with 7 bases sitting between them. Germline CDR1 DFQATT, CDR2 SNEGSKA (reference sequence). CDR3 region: CSGADSYEQYF. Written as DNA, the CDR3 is TGCAGTGGAGCGGACTCCTACGAGCAGTACTTC.

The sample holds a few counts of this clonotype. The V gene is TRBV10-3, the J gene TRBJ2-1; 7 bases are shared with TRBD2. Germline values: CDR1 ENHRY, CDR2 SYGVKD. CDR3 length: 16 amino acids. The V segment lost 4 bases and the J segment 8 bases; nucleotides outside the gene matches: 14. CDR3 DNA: TGTGCCATCAGTGGGGTGGGAGGGCCGGCGATCCATGAGCAGTTCTTC. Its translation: CAISGVGGPAIHEQFF.

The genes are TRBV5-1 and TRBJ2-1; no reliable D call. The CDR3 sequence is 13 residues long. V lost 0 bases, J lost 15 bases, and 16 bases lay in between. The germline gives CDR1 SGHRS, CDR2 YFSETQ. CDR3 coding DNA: TGCGCCAGCAGCTTGGCGGGCTTTGGCCACGGGTTCTTC. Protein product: CASSLAGFGHGFF.

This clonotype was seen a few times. CDR3 nucleotides: TGTGCCAGCAGCTTGCAGGGACAGATAAACAATCAGCCCCAGCATTTT. It specifies CASSLQGQINNQPQHF. The chain joins TRBV5-8 to TRBJ1-5; TRBD1 agrees at 7 bases. The CDR3 extends over 16 amino acids. The V gene's germline CDR1 is SGHTS and CDR2 YDEGEE. The V gene end was trimmed by 1 base and the J gene end by 3 bases; junction bases not matched to a gene: 7.

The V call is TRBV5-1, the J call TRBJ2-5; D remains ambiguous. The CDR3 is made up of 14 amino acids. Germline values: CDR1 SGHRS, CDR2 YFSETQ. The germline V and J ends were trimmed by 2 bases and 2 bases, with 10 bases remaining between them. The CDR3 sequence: CASSFGPLQETQYF. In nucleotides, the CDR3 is TGCGCCAGCAGCTTCGGTCCGCTACAAGAGACCCAGTACTTC.

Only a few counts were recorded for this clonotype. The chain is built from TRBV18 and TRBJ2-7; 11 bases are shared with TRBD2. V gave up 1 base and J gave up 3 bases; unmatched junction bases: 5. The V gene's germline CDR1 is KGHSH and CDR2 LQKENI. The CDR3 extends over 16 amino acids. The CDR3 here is CASSPLTSGSSYEQYF. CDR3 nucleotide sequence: TGTGCCAGCTCACCACTCACTAGCGGGAGTAGCTACGAGCAGTACTTC.

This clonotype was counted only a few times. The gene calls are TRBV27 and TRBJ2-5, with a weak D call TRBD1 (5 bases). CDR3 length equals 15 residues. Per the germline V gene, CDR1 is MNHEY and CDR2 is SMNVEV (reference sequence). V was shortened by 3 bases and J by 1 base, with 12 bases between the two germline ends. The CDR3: CASSLGQGSQETQYF. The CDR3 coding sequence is TGTGCCAGCAGTTTGGGCCAGGGTTCCCAAGAGACCCAGTACTTC.